This TCR beta chain was identified during a study of cytomegalovirus exposure and HLA in healthy donors. This CDR3 is 13 amino acids long. Germline loops: CDR1 MNHEY, CDR2 SVGAGI. Trimming at V came to 6 bases and at J to 7 bases, leaving 3 bases not matched to a gene. Use of 60 Vbeta and 13 Jbeta primers characterized the PCR. Generated by immunoSEQ multiplex PCR, the TCRdb table keeps only in-frame clones and is missing some. The repertoire holds fewer than 200,000 clones, 82% seen once, with more than 1.3% in the top ten. The sequenced material came from PBMCs. J is TRBJ1-4 and V is TRBV6-5, with TRBD1 matching 9 bases. This clonotype was sampled from a girl aged 5 to 17 in good health and CMV-seropositive. CDR3 nucleotides: TGTGCCAGCAGCAGACAGGGGGTTGAAAAACTGTTTTTT. Amino acids: CASSRQGVEKLFF.